This entry lists 5 T cell receptor beta chains sequenced from one sample in a study of cytomegalovirus exposure and HLA in healthy donors. Researchers ran the PCR with 60 Vbeta and 13 Jbeta primers. Clones were read by immunoSEQ multiplex PCR, and TCRdb kept only the in-frame ones, dropping some. The sample yields fewer than 150,000 clones, 73% seen once. The sequenced sample consisted of PBMCs. The receptor source for this set is a human donor in good health.

The V call is TRBV30, the J call TRBJ1-3, with D possibly being TRBD1 (5 bases). In germline, CDR1 is GTSNPN, CDR2 SVGIG (reference sequence). V lost 5 bases to trimming and J lost 11 bases, with 10 bases between them. This CDR3 contains 10 residues. CDR3 in DNA: TGTGCCTGGGGGGCAACGGCCATATATTTT. As protein: CAWGATAIYF.

The rearrangement links TRBV5-4 to TRBJ1-1, with D unresolved. The CDR3 length is 16 residues. CDR1 is SGHNT and CDR2 is YYREEE in the germline V gene (reference sequence). V was cut by 0 bases and J by 0 bases, with 12 bases left in between. CDR3 bases: TGTGCCAGCAGCTTGGGCAGGCCCTCCATGAACACTGAAGCTTTCTTT. This translates into CASSLGRPSMNTEAFF.

The chain couples TRBV5-6 to TRBJ1-5, with unresolved D. V was pared by 6 bases and J by 8 bases, with 15 bases between. Germline V lookup: CDR1 SGHDT, CDR2 YYEEEE. CDR3 length: 13 residues. CDR3 sequence reads: CASTMGGYEPQHF. The CDR3 DNA follows: TGTGCCAGCACCATGGGAGGTTACGAGCCCCAGCATTTT. Filled out from reference TRBV5-6 and TRBJ1-5, the complete variable domain reads DAGVTQSPTHLIKTRGQQVTLRCSPKSGHDTVSWYQQALGQGPQFIFQYYEEEERQRGNFPDRFSGHQFPNYSSELNVNALLLGDSALYLCASTMGGYEPQHFGDGTRLSIL.

This clone was counted a single time. The V and J genes are TRBV6-1 and TRBJ1-2; D gene ambiguous. The CDR3 loop spans 13 amino acids. The V and J ends lost 2 bases and 7 bases respectively, with 11 bases between them. Germline values: CDR1 MNHNS, CDR2 SASEGT. CDR3 sequence: CASSEIGISGYTF. The CDR3 bases are TGTGCCAGCAGTGAAATTGGCATCAGTGGCTACACCTTC.

This clone occurred a few times. The V gene is TRBV27, the J gene TRBJ2-1; 11 bases are a match to TRBD2. In germline, CDR1 is MNHEY, CDR2 SMNVEV (reference sequence). V lost 1 base and J lost 7; bases outside the gene matches: 24. The CDR3 loop spans 22 amino acids. The CDR3 is CASSLFPYVPSIAGGSPNEQFF. The CDR3 DNA reads TGTGCCAGCAGTTTATTCCCATATGTTCCATCAATAGCGGGAGGGTCCCCTAATGAGCAGTTCTTC.